One and the same sample provided the 24 T cell receptor beta chains below, sequenced in a study of cytomegalovirus exposure and HLA in healthy donors. Vbeta (60) and Jbeta (13) primers were used in the PCR. TCRdb's table, derived via immunoSEQ multiplex PCR, lists solely in-frame clones and lacks some. The sample consists of 70,000 to 100,000 clones, nearly 80% of them appearing once. Material: PBMCs. These receptors came from a woman between 45 and 65 years old in good health and CMV-seropositive.

The J gene is TRBJ1-5, the V gene TRBV4-1; no reliable D call. CDR1 is MGHRA, CDR2 YSYEKL, per germline. The CDR3 runs to 15 residues. The V gene lost 1 base and the J gene lost 1 base, with 8 bases spanning the gap. The DNA for the CDR3 is TGCGCCAGCAGCCAAGTAGAGCGAAGCAATCAGCCCCAGCATTTT. It translates to CASSQVERSNQPQHF.

CDR3 protein: CASSSTGTGNEQFF. CDR3 DNA sequence: TGTGCCAGCAGCTCGACCGGGACAGGCAATGAGCAGTTCTTC. The V call is TRBV7-3, the J call TRBJ2-1; 8 positions agree with TRBD1. The V gene's germline CDR1 is SGHTA and CDR2 FQGTGA. V lost 4 bases, J lost 6 bases, and 5 bases stayed unmatched. The CDR3 consists of 14 residues.

The V gene is TRBV6-5, the J gene TRBJ2-2, with a possible D match to TRBD2 (6 bases). Germline CDR1 MNHEY, CDR2 SVGAGI. The CDR3 totals 15 residues. V lost 0 bases, J lost 4 bases, and 9 bases lay in between. CDR3 in amino acids: CASSYSGGGTGELFF. The CDR3 DNA reads as TGTGCCAGCAGTTACTCGGGGGGTGGCACCGGGGAGCTGTTTTTT.

In this sample, this clone turned up a few times. This chain uses TRBV7-3 with TRBJ2-3; D is unclear. Germline CDR1 is SGHTA and CDR2 is FQGTGA. V was trimmed by 2 bases and J by 2 bases, leaving 8 bases between them. This CDR3 has 14 amino acids. The CDR3 nucleotides are TGTGCCAGCAGCTTAGTTGGCTCCACAGATACGCAGTATTTT. It specifies CASSLVGSTDTQYF.

The rearrangement links TRBV9 to TRBJ1-2; D is ambiguous. The germline gives CDR1 SGDLS, CDR2 YYNGEE. V was shortened by 3 bases and J by 0 bases, with 12 bases between the two germline ends. There are 15 residues in the CDR3. DNA for the CDR3: TGTGCCAGCAGCGATCCTACGGTAGCTAACTATGGCTACACCTTC. Protein product: CASSDPTVANYGYTF.

The CDR3: CASSDRQEKLFF. The CDR3 DNA is TGTGCCAGCAGCGACCGACAGGAAAAACTGTTTTTT. The chain has TRBV5-5 and TRBJ1-4, with D possibly matching TRBD1 (5 bases). The CDR3 length is 12 residues. CDR1 and CDR2 from the germline V gene are SGHKS and YYEKEE (reference sequence). V gave up 4 bases and J gave up 8 bases, with 9 bases separating them.

CDR3 in DNA: TGCGCCAGCAGCGTGGGAGCGAACACCGGGGAGCTGTTTTTT. Protein sequence: CASSVGANTGELFF. V usage is TRBV4-1 and J usage is TRBJ2-2; tentatively, D is TRBD2 (5 bases). Germline V gene lookup returns CDR1 MGHRA and CDR2 YSYEKL. Trimming stripped 5 bases from V and 0 bases from J, with 7 bases between. The CDR3 has 14 residues.

The table lists this clone with a few counts. The rearrangement joins TRBV5-4 to TRBJ2-2; weak D call: TRBD2 (6 bases). The CDR3 has 15 amino acids. Trimming stripped 2 bases from V and 5 bases from J, with 13 bases between. Germline lookup yields CDR1 SGHNT and CDR2 YYREEE (reference sequence). Here the CDR3 reads CASSLGLGGTGELFF. The CDR3 region has the DNA TGTGCCAGCAGCTTAGGTTTGGGGGGAACCGGGGAGCTGTTTTTT.

The chain employs TRBV7-9 and TRBJ1-2; 9 bases match TRBD1. Germline lookup yields CDR1 SEHNR and CDR2 FQNEAQ (reference sequence). V gave up 8 bases and J gave up 3 bases; unmatched junction bases: 10. The CDR3 is 15 residues long. CDR3 sequence reads: CASLHTGGADYGYTF. For the CDR3, the DNA is TGTGCCAGCCTACATACAGGGGGCGCTGACTATGGCTACACCTTC.

This chain links TRBV6-1 with TRBJ2-4; 9 nucleotides line up with TRBD1. Germline lookup yields CDR1 MNHNS and CDR2 SASEGT. The CDR3 length is 17 residues. The ends lost 3 bases at V and 1 base at J; junction bases unmatched: 7. In nucleotides, the CDR3 is TGTGCCAGCAGTGAGTACAGGGGGCCGACGGCCAAAAACATTCAGTACTTC. Translated, it gives CASSEYRGPTAKNIQYF.

This chain uses TRBV2 with TRBJ2-7, with 7 bases that match TRBD2. V shed 6 bases, J shed 0 bases, and the junction held 2 bases outside the gene matches. This CDR3 contains 13 residues. Per the germline V gene, CDR1 is SNHLY and CDR2 is FYNNEI. In DNA, the CDR3 is TGTGCCAGCAGCAGCGGGGTCTCCTACGAGCAGTACTTC. It codes for CASSSGVSYEQYF.

The chain links TRBV4-1 to TRBJ1-4; 9 nucleotides align to TRBD1. V shed 0 bases, J shed 3 bases, and the junction held 5 bases outside the gene matches. CDR3 size: 17 residues. Germline CDR1 and CDR2: MGHRA and YSYEKL. The CDR3 DNA sequence: TGCGCCAGCAGCCAAGACATAGGGACAGGGTCTAATGAAAAACTGTTTTTT. It codes for CASSQDIGTGSNEKLFF.

The V call is TRBV2, the J call TRBJ1-5, with a possible D match to TRBD1 (5 bases). Germline-derived CDR1 and CDR2 are SNHLY and FYNNEI. CDR3 length: 17 amino acids. The V end lost 6 bases, the J end lost 9 bases, and 27 bases lay between the germline ends. The CDR3 is CASSLPGRTRDGWPQHF. In nucleotides, the CDR3 is TGTGCCAGCAGCCTACCCGGGAGGACGAGGGACGGATGGCCCCAGCATTTT.

The chain recombines TRBV12-5 with TRBJ1-2; D ambiguous. CDR3 size: 14 residues. The ends were cut back, 0 bases at V and 2 bases at J, with 7 bases in the middle. CDR1 is LGHNT and CDR2 is FRNRAP in the germline V gene. The CDR3 sequence is CASGLVPQNYGYTF. CDR3 sequence (DNA): TGTGCTAGTGGTTTGGTCCCACAGAACTATGGCTACACCTTC.

The chain recombines TRBV13 with TRBJ2-3, with TRBD1 matching over 9 bases. V shed 3 bases, J shed 0 bases, and the junction held 4 bases outside the gene matches. This CDR3 contains 16 residues. Germline CDR1 PRHDT, CDR2 FYEKMQ (reference sequence). CDR3 residues: CASSFTGTGSTDTQYF. The CDR3 DNA reads as TGTGCCAGCAGCTTTACCGGGACAGGGAGCACAGATACGCAGTATTTT.

The V gene is TRBV27, the J gene TRBJ2-6, with D maybe TRBD1 (6 bases). CDR1 is MNHEY and CDR2 is SMNVEV in the germline V gene (reference sequence). V lost 0 bases, J lost 0 bases, and 12 bases lay in between. The CDR3 extends over 18 amino acids. The CDR3 reads CASSLSRQGSSGANVLTF. CDR3 in DNA: TGTGCCAGCAGTTTATCGAGGCAGGGGTCCTCTGGGGCCAACGTCCTGACTTTC.

The V call is TRBV7-3, the J call TRBJ2-1; maybe TRBD2 (5 bases). Looked up from germline, CDR1 is SGHTA and CDR2 is FQGTGA. The V gene lost 5 bases and the J gene lost 4 bases, with 9 bases spanning the gap. The CDR3 extends over 13 amino acids. This CDR3 reads CASSPAVYNEQFF. For the CDR3, the DNA is TGTGCCAGCAGCCCAGCGGTATACAATGAGCAGTTCTTC.

The rearrangement uses TRBV19 and TRBJ2-1, with 10 bases lining up with TRBD2. Germline assignment: CDR1 LNHDA and CDR2 SQIVND (reference sequence). V lost 2 bases and J lost 4; bases outside the gene matches: 2. The CDR3 is 15 residues long. CDR3 DNA: TGTGCCAGTAGTATAAGCGGGGGGGATTACAATGAGCAGTTCTTC. Protein sequence: CASSISGGDYNEQFF.

The rearrangement links TRBV19 to TRBJ1-1, with TRBD1 identical over 12 bases. The V and J ends lost 3 bases and 6 bases, in that order; junction bases with no gene match: 17. Germline V lookup: CDR1 LNHDA, CDR2 SQIVND (reference sequence). The CDR3 sequence is 19 residues long. In nucleotides, the CDR3 is TGTGCCAGTAGTATTTTGGGGACCGGGACAGGGGGCAGGAGGGCTGAAGCTTTCTTT. Residues: CASSILGTGTGGRRAEAFF.

In this sample, this clone turned up once. One end of the junction is discordant with germline, which a read error may explain. The CDR3 region is CSSSNGAGELFF. The CDR3 nucleotides are TGTTCCAGCAGCAACGGGGCCGGGGAGCTGTTTTTT. This rearrangement joins TRBV7-9 to TRBJ2-2, with D perhaps matching TRBD2 (5 bases). Germline assignment: CDR1 SEHNR and CDR2 FQNEAQ (reference sequence). This CDR3 region has 12 residues.

The chain combines TRBV15 with TRBJ2-3; D is unclear. V lost 4 bases, J lost 2 bases, and 10 bases lay in between. From germline, CDR1 is LNHNV and CDR2 YYDKDF (reference sequence). The CDR3 has 14 amino acids. CDR3 nucleotide sequence: TGTGCCACCAGCATATCCACTTACACAGATACGCAGTATTTT. This codes for CATSISTYTDTQYF.

The chain carries TRBV19 and TRBJ2-7, with D possibly TRBD1 on 5 matching bases. Germline CDR1 and CDR2: LNHDA and SQIVND (reference sequence). CDR3 length equals 14 residues. Trimming stripped 4 bases from V and 0 bases from J, with 10 bases between. CDR3 sequence reads: CASSTLDSSYEQYF. DNA of the CDR3: TGTGCCAGTAGTACACTCGACAGCTCCTACGAGCAGTACTTC.

The genes are TRBV2 and TRBJ1-5; TRBD1 matches at 9 bases. The V gene end was trimmed by 5 bases and the J gene end by 6 bases; junction bases not matched to a gene: 5. This CDR3 has 14 amino acids. Germline lookup yields CDR1 SNHLY and CDR2 FYNNEI. The CDR3 protein is CASSPDRGFQPQHF. CDR3 coding DNA: TGTGCCAGCAGTCCCGACAGGGGGTTTCAGCCCCAGCATTTT. The entire variable domain, with the rest obtained from reference TRBV2 and TRBJ1-5, is as follows: EPEVTQTPSHQVTQMGQEVILRCVPISNHLYFYWYRQILGQKVEFLVSFYNNEISEKSEIFDDQFSVERPDGSNFTLKIRSTKLEDSAMYFCASSPDRGFQPQHFGDGTRLSIL.

The chain joins TRBV18 to TRBJ2-3; 8 nucleotides line up with TRBD2. Germline-derived CDR1 and CDR2 are KGHSH and LQKENI. V trimming: 1 base; J trimming: 3 bases; junction bases outside the gene matches: 6. The length of the CDR3 is 16 residues. The CDR3 bases are TGTGCCAGCTCACCACGGAGCGGGAGCGGTACAGATACGCAGTATTTT. Encoded protein: CASSPRSGSGTDTQYF.